The 10 T cell receptor beta chains reported below all come from one sample, sequenced in a study of T cells in Graves' hyperthyroidism and ophthalmopathy. Amplified regions were TCR beta CDR3 sequences from RNA transcripts. HTBI primers were employed in a first-round RT-PCR of the TCR CDR3. MiXCR, applied by TCRdb to the multiplex PCR reads, yields one record per CDR3 protein. Of about 700,000 distinct CDR3 sequences in the sample, 45% are singletons; the top ten hold less than 9.5%. Specimen: peripheral blood or thyroid tissue (not recorded which). The origin of the receptors is an adult man with Graves' disease, either hyperthyroidism or ophthalmopathy (not recorded which).

Of note for this clonotype: A much larger clone differs from this one at a single base, so this may be a read error. The chain has TRBV7-2 and TRBJ1-2; 7 nucleotides match TRBD1. The V segment lost 5 bases and the J segment 5 bases; nucleotides outside the gene matches: 11. The CDR3 totals 15 residues. The germline CDR1 and CDR2 sequences are SGHTA and FQGNSA. CDR3 nucleotides: TGTGCCAGCAGCCCCCCAGGACAGGCTGGTTATGGCTACACCTTC. This codes for CASSPPGQAGYGYTF.

The V and J genes are TRBV2 and TRBJ2-7; D uncertain. Germline-derived CDR1 and CDR2 are SNHLY and FYNNEI. CDR3 length equals 14 residues. The germline V and J ends were trimmed by 5 bases and 5 bases, with 16 bases remaining between them. This CDR3 reads CASSYSRSGHEQYF. DNA of the CDR3: TGTGCCAGCAGTTACTCGAGGTCAGGCCACGAGCAGTACTTC.

V gene TRBV20-1 combines with J gene TRBJ1-4; D not resolved. The V end was cut by 3 bases, the J end by 7 bases, with 6 bases between. Germline loops: CDR1 DFQATT, CDR2 SNEGSKA (reference sequence). The length of the CDR3 is 11 residues. CDR3 DNA: TGCAGTGCTAGCTACCCTGAAAAACTGTTTTTT. Translating it yields CSASYPEKLFF.

The rearrangement uses TRBV2 and TRBJ2-2; perhaps TRBD1 as D (6 bases). CDR3 length: 14 residues. V was clipped by 8 bases and J by 3 bases, with 13 bases between them. Germline V gives CDR1 SNHLY, CDR2 FYNNEI. The CDR3 protein is CASGKYRDTGELFF. DNA for the CDR3: TGTGCCAGCGGGAAGTACAGGGACACCGGGGAGCTGTTTTTT.

As concerns this clonotype: A clone one base away is much larger, so this may be a read error. V is TRBV6-5 and J is TRBJ1-6, with D unclear. The CDR3 runs 16 residues. From germline, CDR1 is MNHEY and CDR2 SVGAGI. The CDR3 protein is CAISYRADDLNSPLHF. CDR3 sequence (DNA): TGTGCCATCAGTTACCGGGCCGACGATCTTAATTCACCCCTCCACTTT.

The rearrangement joins TRBV29-1 to TRBJ1-1, with 7 bases fitting TRBD1. With V trimmed by 6 bases and J by 4 bases, 8 bases remained unmatched. Germline V gene lookup returns CDR1 SQVTM and CDR2 ANQGSEA. CDR3 length equals 13 residues. CDR3 sequence (DNA): TGCAGCGTGATACAGGGGACCAGCACTGAAGCTTTCTTT. Residues: CSVIQGTSTEAFF.

This clonotype occurred many times. The chain couples TRBV29-1 to TRBJ2-7; 10 bases map to TRBD1. Germline CDR1 and CDR2: SQVTM and ANQGSEA. The CDR3 runs 13 residues. The J segment lost 4 bases and the V segment lost 6 bases, leaving 6 bases of the junction unmatched. The CDR3 sequence is CSVRTGGKYEQYF. The CDR3 coding sequence is TGCAGCGTCAGGACAGGGGGGAAATACGAGCAGTACTTC.

As to this clonotype: Because it lacks the conserved phenylalanine or tryptophan at the end, this CDR3 is likely a read error. The rearrangement joins TRBV11-2 to TRBJ2-7; D might be TRBD2 (5 bases). Trimming shortened V by 0 bases and J by 0 bases, and 9 bases separated the two germline ends. Germline CDR1 reads SGHAT; CDR2 reads FQNNGV. The CDR3 has 15 amino acids. CDR3 bases: TGTGCCAGCAGCTTAGAAGCCGGGAACTCCTACGAGCAGTACCTC. Translation gives CASSLEAGNSYEQYL.

This clonotype is a singleton in its sample. The chain employs TRBV6-1 and TRBJ1-3; 7 bases fit TRBD1. The CDR3 runs 15 residues. Germline values: CDR1 MNHNS, CDR2 SASEGT. V was clipped by 6 bases and J by 1 base; unmatched bases: 6. The DNA for the CDR3 is TGTGCCAGCAGAGACAGGGCTTTATCTGGAAACACCATATATTTT. This codes for CASRDRALSGNTIYF.

This rearrangement joins TRBV7-9 to TRBJ1-2; TRBD1 matches at 12 bases. Trimming removed 3 bases from V and 5 bases from J; junction bases left unmatched: 4. The CDR3 is 15 amino acids. Germline CDR1 is SEHNR and CDR2 is FQNEAQ (reference sequence). CDR3 nucleotides: TGTGCCAGCAGCTTCCGGGACAGGGGGCATTATGGCTACACCTTC. It yields the protein CASSFRDRGHYGYTF.